Listed below are T cell receptor beta chains from one sample, sequenced in a study of blood T cell repertoires in COVID-19. TCRdb keeps only in-frame clones here, not all; method: immunoSEQ multiplex PCR. In the table there are some 180,000 clones, approximately 88% of which are singletons. The sequenced sample was peripheral blood. The origin of the receptors is a woman in her thirties or forties with COVID-19, enrolled during active disease. Both conserved end residues are part of each CDR3. The D gene is left open where the match is weak. Clone sizes are given selectively: once, few, many, or a class where the clone is expanded.

clone_size	d_call	j_call	v_call	cdr3_nt	cdr3_aa
.	TRBD2	TRBJ2-7	TRBV19	TGTGCCAGTAGTATGGCGGGAGAATCCTACGAGCAGTACTTC	CASSMAGESYEQYF
.	.	TRBJ1-1	TRBV6-4	TGTGCCAGCAGTCGAGGGACAAGGGCTGAAGCTTTCTTT	CASSRGTRAEAFF
.	TRBD1	TRBJ1-2	TRBV19	TGTGCCAGTACCGTAGGACAGGGTGCTAACTATGGCTACACCTTC	CASTVGQGANYGYTF
.	TRBD1	TRBJ1-5	TRBV29-1	TGCAGCGTCCGCCTGACAGGGAGCAATCAGCCCCAGCATTTT	CSVRLTGSNQPQHF
few	.	TRBJ1-1	TRBV5-8	TGTGCCAGCAGCGGCTTTGGAGGGCCAACTGAAGCTTTCTTT	CASSGFGGPTEAFF
.	TRBD1	TRBJ1-5	TRBV3-1/TRBV3-2	TGTGCCAGCAGCCCTTTAGGGGGCAGGGAGCCCCAGCATTTT	CASSPLGGREPQHF
.	.	TRBJ2-5	TRBV15	TGTGCCACCAGCGGGAACCCAGGGAAGGGAGAGACCCAGTACTTC	CATSGNPGKGETQYF
.	.	TRBJ2-1	TRBV9	TGTGCCAGCAGCGAAACACTACTAAGTTCTACATCTGGCAATGAGCAGTTCTTC	CASSETLLSSTSGNEQFF
.	.	TRBJ1-2	TRBV3-1/TRBV3-2	TGTGCCAGCAGCCCGGGTTGGTATGGCTACACCTTC	CASSPGWYGYTF
.	TRBD2	TRBJ2-2	TRBV24-1	TGTGCCACCAGCGTTAACCCGGGACTAGCGGGAGGTCTGGGCACCGGGGAGCTGTTTTTT	CATSVNPGLAGGLGTGELFF
.	TRBD1	TRBJ1-5	TRBV6-4	TGTGCCAGCAGTGACTCGACAGGGAGAGGGCAGCCCCAGCATTTT	CASSDSTGRGQPQHF
.	.	TRBJ2-1	TRBV7-3	TGTGCCAGCAGCTCCGTAGTGAGCAATGAGCAGTTCTTC	CASSSVVSNEQFF
.	TRBD2	TRBJ2-7	TRBV19	TGTGCCAGTAGTATCTTGACTAGCGGGGGGGCGTCCTACGAGCAGTACTTC	CASSILTSGGASYEQYF
.	TRBD1	TRBJ2-5	TRBV12-5	TGTGCTAGTGGTTTGGGACAGGGGGAAGAGACCCAGTACTTC	CASGLGQGEETQYF
few	.	TRBJ1-6	TRBV7-6	TGTGCCAGCAGCTTCAGGGGACAAGATAATTCACCCCTCCACTTT	CASSFRGQDNSPLHF
.	TRBD1	TRBJ2-7	TRBV9	TGTGCCAGCAGCGTACGTGGGACAGGCGCTTACGAGCAGTACTTC	CASSVRGTGAYEQYF
.	.	TRBJ2-7	TRBV10-1	TGCGCCAGCCGGAGGGCGGGCCCGGGGGACGAGCAGTACTTC	CASRRAGPGDEQYF
.	.	TRBJ1-6	TRBV6-5	TGTGCCAGCAAGGGGAGGGGGATGAATTCACCCCTCCACTTT	CASKGRGMNSPLHF
.	.	TRBJ1-3	TRBV6-1	TGTGCCAGCAGTGACGGGATAGGGGGAAACACCATATATTTT	CASSDGIGGNTIYF
.	.	TRBJ2-1	TRBV11-2	TGTGCCAGCAGCTTAGCCTTCGTCTACAATGAGCAGTTCTTC	CASSLAFVYNEQFF
.	.	TRBJ1-3	TRBV13	TGTGCCAGCAGCTTAGTGGCAGATGGAGACACCATATATTTT	CASSLVADGDTIYF
few	.	TRBJ1-2	TRBV28	TGTGCCAGCAGCTCGGGGGGGGAAGACTATGGCTACACCTTC	CASSSGGEDYGYTF
few	.	TRBJ2-3	TRBV6-5	TGTGCCAGCAGTTACTCGACTAGTCGTGCAGATACGCAGTATTTT	CASSYSTSRADTQYF
.	TRBD2	TRBJ2-1	TRBV5-4	TGTGCCAGCAGCTTTTTAGCGGGAGCCTACAATGAGCAGTTCTTC	CASSFLAGAYNEQFF
.	.	TRBJ1-1	TRBV19	TGTGCCAGTAGTCTCGGACAGTCTATGAACACTGAAGCTTTCTTT	CASSLGQSMNTEAFF
.	.	TRBJ1-1	TRBV19	TGTGCCAGTAGTATAATCCGAGACACTGAAGCTTTCTTT	CASSIIRDTEAFF
once	.	TRBJ2-3	TRBV10-3	TGTGCCATCAGTGAAGGGGAAGGGACAGATACGCAGTATTTT	CAISEGEGTDTQYF
.	TRBD1	TRBJ1-5	TRBV28	TGTGCCAGCAGTTGGACAGGGACGATGCCCCAGCATTTT	CASSWTGTMPQHF
.	.	TRBJ2-7	TRBV6-2/TRBV6-3	TGTGCCAGCAGTTCCGGGTCCTACGAGCAGTACTTC	CASSSGSYEQYF
once	TRBD1	TRBJ2-1	TRBV11-2	TGTGCCAGCAGCTTAGTTCAGGGGGCCTACAATGAGCAGTTCTTC	CASSLVQGAYNEQFF
.	.	TRBJ1-2	TRBV3-1/TRBV3-2	TGTGCCAGCAGCCAAGAGGCGACATCTGCGGGAGGTGGCTACACCTTC	CASSQEATSAGGGYTF
.	.	TRBJ1-2	TRBV27	TGTGCCAGCAGTTCTCACGGCCGTCAGAAGGAGTCGGGCTACACCTTC	CASSSHGRQKESGYTF
.	TRBD1	TRBJ1-5	TRBV3-1/TRBV3-2	TGTGCCAGCAGCCCCCAGGGGGCGGTTCAGCCCCAGCATTTT	CASSPQGAVQPQHF
.	.	TRBJ1-5	TRBV7-9	TGTGCCAGCAGCTTAGCGGGGCAGAAGAATCAGCCCCAGCATTTT	CASSLAGQKNQPQHF
few	.	TRBJ2-7	TRBV6-6	TGTGCCAGCAGTTACTCCACAGGTTACTACGAGCAGTACTTC	CASSYSTGYYEQYF
.	TRBD1	TRBJ2-7	TRBV5-1	TGCGCCAGCAGCTTGTTCTGGCAGGGGGCGGACGAGCAGTACTTC	CASSLFWQGADEQYF